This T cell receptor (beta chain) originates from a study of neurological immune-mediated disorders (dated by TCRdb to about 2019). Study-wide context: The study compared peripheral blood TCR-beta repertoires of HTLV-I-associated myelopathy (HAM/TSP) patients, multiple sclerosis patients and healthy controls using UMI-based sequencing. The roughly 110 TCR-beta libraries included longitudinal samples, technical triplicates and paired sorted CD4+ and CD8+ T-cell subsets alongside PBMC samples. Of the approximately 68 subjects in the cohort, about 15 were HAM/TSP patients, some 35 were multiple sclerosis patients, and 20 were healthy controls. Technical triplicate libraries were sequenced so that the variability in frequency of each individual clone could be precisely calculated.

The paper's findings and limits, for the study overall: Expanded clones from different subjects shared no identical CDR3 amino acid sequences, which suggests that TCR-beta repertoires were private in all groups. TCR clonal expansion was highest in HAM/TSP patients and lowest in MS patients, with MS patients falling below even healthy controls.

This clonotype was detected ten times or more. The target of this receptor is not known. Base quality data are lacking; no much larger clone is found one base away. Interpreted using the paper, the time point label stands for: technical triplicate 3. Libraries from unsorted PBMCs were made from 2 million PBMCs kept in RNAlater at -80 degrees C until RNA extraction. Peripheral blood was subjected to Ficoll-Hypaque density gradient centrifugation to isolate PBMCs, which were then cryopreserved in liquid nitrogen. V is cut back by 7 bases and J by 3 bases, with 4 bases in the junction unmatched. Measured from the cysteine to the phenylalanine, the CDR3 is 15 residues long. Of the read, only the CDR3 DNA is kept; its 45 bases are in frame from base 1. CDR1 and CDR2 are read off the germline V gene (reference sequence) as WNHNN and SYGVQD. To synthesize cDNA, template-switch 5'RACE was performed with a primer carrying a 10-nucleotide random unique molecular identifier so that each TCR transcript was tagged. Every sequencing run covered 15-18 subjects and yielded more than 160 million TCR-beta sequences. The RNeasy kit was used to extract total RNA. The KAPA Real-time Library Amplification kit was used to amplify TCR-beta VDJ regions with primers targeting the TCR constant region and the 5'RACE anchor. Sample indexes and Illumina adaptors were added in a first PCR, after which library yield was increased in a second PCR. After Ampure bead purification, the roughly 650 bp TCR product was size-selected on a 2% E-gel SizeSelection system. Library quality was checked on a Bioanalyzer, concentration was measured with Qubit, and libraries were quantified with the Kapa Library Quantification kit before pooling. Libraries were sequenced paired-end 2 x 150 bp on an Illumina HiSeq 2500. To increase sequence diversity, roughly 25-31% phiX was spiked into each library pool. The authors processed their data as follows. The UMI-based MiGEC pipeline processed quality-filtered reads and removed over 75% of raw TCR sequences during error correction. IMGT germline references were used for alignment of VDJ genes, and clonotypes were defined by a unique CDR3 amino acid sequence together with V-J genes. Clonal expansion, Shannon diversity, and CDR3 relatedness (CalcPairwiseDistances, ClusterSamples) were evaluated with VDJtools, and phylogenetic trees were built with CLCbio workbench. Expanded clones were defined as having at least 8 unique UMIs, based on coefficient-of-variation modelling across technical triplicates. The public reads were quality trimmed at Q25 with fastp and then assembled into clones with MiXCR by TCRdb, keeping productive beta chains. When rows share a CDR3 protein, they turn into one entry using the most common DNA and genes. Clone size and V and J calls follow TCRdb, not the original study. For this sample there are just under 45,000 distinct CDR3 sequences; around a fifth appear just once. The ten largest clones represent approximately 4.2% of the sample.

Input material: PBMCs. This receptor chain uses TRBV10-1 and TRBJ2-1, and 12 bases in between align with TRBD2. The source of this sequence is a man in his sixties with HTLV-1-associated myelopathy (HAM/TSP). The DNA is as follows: TGCGCCAGCAAGTGGACTAGCGGGAACTACAATGAGCAGTTCTTC. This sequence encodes CASKWTSGNYNEQFF.